This T cell receptor beta chain was retrieved from a study of T cells in Graves' hyperthyroidism and ophthalmopathy. Study-level findings and limits: Appearing also in blood were most of the thyroid clonotypes expanded above 0.001.

Researchers took RNA transcripts and amplified the TCR beta CDR3 regions from them. Primed by the HTBI set, a first-round RT-PCR was run on the TCR CDR3. TCRdb recomputed calls from the multiplex PCR reads with MiXCR, one row per CDR3 protein. Here the sample spans about 640,000 distinct CDR3 sequences, about 15% being singletons. Comment on this clonotype: No antigen is known for it.

This CDR3 is built from 13 residues. V was trimmed by 6 bases and J by 7 bases, leaving 18 bases between them. Germline V CDR1 and CDR2: SQVTM, ANQGSEA. Sequencing input: blood. The rearrangement joins TRBV29-1 to TRBJ2-5; maybe TRBD2 (7 bases). This TCR was recovered from a woman in her forties or fifties with Graves' ophthalmopathy. CDR3 loop: CSVASRGGGTQYF. DNA for the CDR3: TGCAGCGTCGCCTCCAGGGGAGGGGGGACCCAGTACTTC. The full variable domain, rest sourced from reference TRBV29-1 and TRBJ2-5, is SAVISQKPSRDICQRGTSLTIQCQVDSQVTMMFWYRQQPGQSLTLIATANQGSEATYESGFVIDKFPISRPNLTFSTLTVSNMSPEDSSIYLCSVASRGGGTQYFGPGTRLLVL.